The next 20 T cell receptor beta chains were all read from a single sample in a study of blood T cells in healthy people across ages. PCR was performed a second time for about 6 to 12 cycles using a sample-barcoded 5' primer and a J-beta primer mix. MiXCR, run by TCRdb on the 5' RACE reads, gives a single entry per CDR3 protein. Here the sample spans 1.5 million to 2 million distinct CDR3 sequences, around 48% being singletons. Sequencing was done on a sample of blood. Receptors were obtained from a woman aged 40 to 50 in good health.

V and J are TRBV9 and TRBJ1-2; D remains ambiguous. Germline values: CDR1 SGDLS, CDR2 YYNGEE. CDR3 size: 17 residues. The germline V and J ends were trimmed by 0 bases and 4 bases, with 19 bases remaining between them. The CDR3 coding sequence is TGTGCCAGCAGCGTAGGAATCGGGGATGGAACGCTCTATGGCTACACCTTC. Translation: CASSVGIGDGTLYGYTF.

The sample holds a few counts of this clonotype. This rearrangement joins TRBV15 to TRBJ2-5; D not resolved. With 4 bases removed from V and 1 base from J, the gap between germline ends came to 4 bases. CDR3 length: 12 residues. CDR1 and CDR2 (germline): LNHNV, YYDKDF (reference sequence). The CDR3 protein is CATSISQETQYF. DNA for the CDR3: TGTGCCACCAGCATCAGCCAAGAGACCCAGTACTTC.

V and J are TRBV20-1 and TRBJ2-5, with 7 bases fitting TRBD2. Trimming removed 3 bases from V and 1 base from J; junction bases left unmatched: 8. The CDR3 is made up of 15 amino acids. Germline CDR1 reads DFQATT; CDR2 reads SNEGSKA (reference sequence). For the CDR3, the DNA is TGCAGTGCTAGTCGCCCAGCGGGGATCCAAGAGACCCAGTACTTC. Encoded protein: CSASRPAGIQETQYF.

The rearrangement uses TRBV19 and TRBJ1-2, with D maybe TRBD1 (6 bases). Germline V lookup: CDR1 LNHDA, CDR2 SQIVND (reference sequence). Trimming took off 6 bases at V and 6 bases at J, with 20 bases between the two ends. The CDR3 totals 15 residues. CDR3 in DNA: TGTGCCAGTAGCTCGGACAGACGACGGATGGATGGCTACACCTTC. It specifies CASSSDRRRMDGYTF.

This clonotype has a handful of counts. V is TRBV2 and J is TRBJ2-7, with D unclear. Germline V CDR1 and CDR2: SNHLY, FYNNEI. The CDR3 covers 13 residues. V was trimmed by 7 bases and J by 3 bases, leaving 13 bases between them. The CDR3 region has the DNA TGTGCCAGCAAGGCAGGTATTAACTACGAGCAGTACTTC. Amino acids: CASKAGINYEQYF. The variable domain in full, completed from reference TRBV2 and TRBJ2-7, reads EPEVTQTPSHQVTQMGQEVILRCVPISNHLYFYWYRQILGQKVEFLVSFYNNEISEKSEIFDDQFSVERPDGSNFTLKIRSTKLEDSAMYFCASKAGINYEQYFGPGTRLTVT.

The genes are TRBV20-1 and TRBJ1-2; D remains unclear. The germline gives CDR1 DFQATT, CDR2 SNEGSKA (reference sequence). V was cut by 3 bases and J by 3 bases, with 11 bases left in between. The CDR3 consists of 13 residues. In nucleotides, the CDR3 is TGCAGTGCTAGTTCCCCGCTTCACTATGGCTACACCTTC. As protein: CSASSPLHYGYTF.

Details on this clonotype: The junction does not match germline at one end; this may be a read error. This chain connects TRBV5-1 to TRBJ2-1; no definite D call. The CDR3 sequence is 16 residues long. The germline gives CDR1 SGHRS, CDR2 YFSETQ. For the CDR3, the DNA is TGCGCCAGCAGTTTGGCTAGGAGTGCAGGCCACAATGAGCAGTTCTTC. This codes for CASSLARSAGHNEQFF.

The chain uses TRBV20-1 and TRBJ2-5, with no clear D. The end of the DNA is better explained by TRBJ2-7, so the J call may be wrong. CDR1 is DFQATT, CDR2 SNEGSKA, per germline (reference sequence). This CDR3 region has 11 residues. CDR3 sequence (DNA): TGCAGTGCCCCGAGGTCGTTCGAGCAGTACTTC. It yields the protein CSAPRSFEQYF.

This chain joins TRBV20-1 and TRBJ2-5; 11 positions agree with TRBD2. Germline V CDR1 and CDR2: DFQATT, SNEGSKA (reference sequence). After removal of 3 bases from V and 11 bases from J, the junction contained 14 bases not matched to a gene. The CDR3 is 15 amino acids. The CDR3: CSASHSGGATNEQYF. CDR3 coding DNA: TGCAGTGCTAGCCATAGCGGGGGGGCCACCAATGAGCAGTACTTC.

This clonotype was seen only a few times. The junction departs from the called germline gene at one end, perhaps through a read error. V is TRBV7-9 and J is TRBJ2-3; 7 bases match TRBD2. The germline CDR1 and CDR2 sequences are SEHNR and FQNEAQ (reference sequence). This CDR3 region has 15 residues. The DNA of the CDR3 is TGCGCCAGCAGCCTAGCGGACACGCGCACAGATACGCAGTATTTT. Protein: CASSLADTRTDTQYF.

The chain has TRBV6-1 and TRBJ2-4; unclear D gene. The last part of the DNA fits TRBJ2-7 better; the J call may be wrong. The V gene's germline CDR1 is MNHNS and CDR2 SASEGT. CDR3 length: 11 amino acids. CDR3 protein: CASTETYEQYF. CDR3 nucleotides: TGTGCCAGCACCGAAACCTACGAGCAGTACTTC.

This clonotype was found a few times. The chain has TRBV4-3 and TRBJ1-4; tentatively, D is TRBD1 (6 bases). Trimming shortened V by 0 bases and J by 4 bases, and 9 bases separated the two germline ends. Germline V gene sequence: CDR1 LGHNA, CDR2 YSLEER. This CDR3 is built from 15 residues. CDR3 amino acids: CASSQDRGGNEKLFF. The CDR3 bases are TGCGCCAGCAGCCAAGATCGAGGGGGTAATGAAAAACTGTTTTTT.

The chain uses TRBV29-1 and TRBJ1-1; TRBD1 matches at 8 bases. Germline assignment: CDR1 SQVTM and CDR2 ANQGSEA. V gave up 7 bases and J gave up 5 bases; unmatched junction bases: 9. CDR3 length: 13 amino acids. As DNA, the CDR3 is TGCAGCGGGGTGGACAGGGCAGTGACTGAAGCTTTCTTT. It codes for CSGVDRAVTEAFF.

The V gene is TRBV11-2, the J gene TRBJ2-5; 10 nucleotides line up with TRBD2. There are 18 residues in the CDR3. Germline V gives CDR1 SGHAT, CDR2 FQNNGV. Trimming removed 2 bases from V and 2 bases from J; junction bases left unmatched: 11. The CDR3 DNA is TGTGCCAGCAGCTTATACCAGCGGGGGGGGATGATACAAGAGACCCAGTACTTC. Translation: CASSLYQRGGMIQETQYF.

This clonotype has more than one count but fewer than ten. The chain employs TRBV20-1 and TRBJ2-3; 12 bases are shared with TRBD2. Germline CDR1 reads DFQATT; CDR2 reads SNEGSKA (reference sequence). This CDR3 is built from 15 residues. The V and J ends lost 6 bases and 4 bases, in that order; junction bases with no gene match: 8. The CDR3 DNA sequence: TGCAGTGCCACGACTAGCGGGGGACTAGCAGATACGCAGTATTTT. Its protein product is CSATTSGGLADTQYF.

The chain joins TRBV7-9 to TRBJ2-1; D is tentatively TRBD1 or TRBD2 (5 bases each). V shed 5 bases and J shed 12 bases, with 17 bases lying between them. The CDR3 sequence is 13 residues long. CDR1 is SEHNR, CDR2 FQNEAQ, per germline (reference sequence). The DNA of the CDR3 is TGTGCCAGCAGCCCTGTCGGGGCCCCGGGGCAGTTCTTC. This encodes CASSPVGAPGQFF. The variable domain in full, completed from reference TRBV7-9 and TRBJ2-1, reads DTGVSQNPRHKITKRGQNVTFRCDPISEHNRLYWYRQTLGQGPEFLTYFQNEAQLEKSRLLSDRFSAERPKGSFSTLEIQRTEQGDSAMYLCASSPVGAPGQFFGPGTRLTVL.

Comments on this clonotype: Its ends do not fully match the called genes, so a read error is possible. The chain recombines TRBV29-1 with TRBJ1-2; no reliable D call. The CDR3 loop spans 12 amino acids. Germline V lookup: CDR1 SQVTM, CDR2 ANQGSEA. CDR3: CSVEGANYGYAF. The CDR3 nucleotides read TGCAGCGTTGAAGGGGCTAACTATGGCTACGCCTTC.

V gene TRBV4-3 combines with J gene TRBJ2-1; no reliable D call. The J call may be in error: the DNA end matches TRBJ2-7 better. The CDR3 covers 16 residues. The V gene's germline CDR1 is LGHNA and CDR2 YSLEER. In DNA, the CDR3 is TGCGCCAGCAGCTCGACCGCCAACAAACCTTACTACGAGCAGTACTTC. It translates to CASSSTANKPYYEQYF.

This chain connects TRBV20-1 to TRBJ1-2; D possibly corresponds to TRBD1 (6 bases). V was clipped by 0 bases and J by 6 bases, with 11 bases between them. The length of the CDR3 is 13 residues. CDR1 and CDR2 from the germline V gene are DFQATT and SNEGSKA (reference sequence). The CDR3 nucleotides are TGCAGTGCTAGAGATGGGGGGACAAATGGCTACACCTTC. It translates to CSARDGGTNGYTF.

The rearrangement uses TRBV20-1 and TRBJ2-1, with 7 positions matching TRBD2. Germline assignment: CDR1 DFQATT and CDR2 SNEGSKA (reference sequence). CDR3 length equals 14 residues. Germline trimming cut 4 bases from V and 10 bases from J; bases unmatched to any gene: 13. CDR3 residues: CSANLAVLAGEQFF. The CDR3 bases are TGCAGTGCTAATCTAGCGGTGCTCGCAGGGGAGCAGTTCTTC.